A selection of T cell receptor beta chains follows, all from one sample in a study of beta chain features in type 1 diabetes. The data were produced by immunoSEQ multiplex PCR, yet TCRdb's version contains in-frame clones alone and is incomplete. The sample comprises about 280,000 clones, 15% of which are singletons, and less than 0.02% rests with the top ten. The sequenced material came from naive CD4+ T cells from blood. These receptors originate from a man in his late teens or twenties with type 1 diabetes. Both conserved end residues are part of each CDR3. The order of the fields is V gene, clone size, D gene, J gene, CDR3 DNA, CDR3 protein. D genes are given only for firm matches. Size is stated for part of the rows, as once, few or many counts, or as a class when the clone is expanded.

V gene: TRBV18
clone size: -
D gene: -
J gene: TRBJ2-7
CDR3 DNA: TGTGCCAGCTCAACCCAGGCAACCTACGAGCAGTACTTC
CDR3 protein: CASSTQATYEQYF

V gene: TRBV6-6
clone size: -
D gene: -
J gene: TRBJ2-4
CDR3 DNA: TGTGCCAGCAGCCCCCGGGGGACCCTAGCCAAAAACATTCAGTACTTC
CDR3 protein: CASSPRGTLAKNIQYF

V gene: TRBV5-4
clone size: -
D gene: TRBD2
J gene: TRBJ2-7
CDR3 DNA: TGTGCCAGCAGCCCGAAGGGAGGGCCCGGCTACGAGCAGTACTTC
CDR3 protein: CASSPKGGPGYEQYF

V gene: TRBV5-1
clone size: few
D gene: TRBD2
J gene: TRBJ2-7
CDR3 DNA: TGCGCCAGTAATACCGGGCTAGCGGGAGACGAGCAGTACTTC
CDR3 protein: CASNTGLAGDEQYF

V gene: TRBV5-6
clone size: -
D gene: TRBD2
J gene: TRBJ2-4
CDR3 DNA: TGTGCCAGCAGCTTTCGCTTAGCGGGAGTCAAAAACATTCAGTACTTC
CDR3 protein: CASSFRLAGVKNIQYF

V gene: TRBV4-3
clone size: few
D gene: -
J gene: TRBJ2-5
CDR3 DNA: TGCGCCAGCAGCCTCGTCGCTACTAGAGTACAAGAGACCCAGTACTTC
CDR3 protein: CASSLVATRVQETQYF

V gene: TRBV7-8
clone size: few
D gene: -
J gene: TRBJ2-5
CDR3 DNA: TGTGCCAGCAGCCAAGGGACTTCAGAGACCCAGTACTTC
CDR3 protein: CASSQGTSETQYF

V gene: TRBV4-3
clone size: few
D gene: -
J gene: TRBJ2-1
CDR3 DNA: TGCGCCAGCAGCCCAGAGCCAGAACACTACAATGAGCAGTTCTTC
CDR3 protein: CASSPEPEHYNEQFF

V gene: TRBV5-6
clone size: few
D gene: -
J gene: TRBJ1-1
CDR3 DNA: TGTGCCAGCAGCTTGGCCGGTGAGCGCACTGAAGCTTTCTTT
CDR3 protein: CASSLAGERTEAFF

V gene: TRBV5-1
clone size: -
D gene: TRBD2
J gene: TRBJ2-3
CDR3 DNA: TGCGCCAGCAGCTCCTATCAGGGGCGAGCGGGAGGACTCACAGATACGCAGTATTTT
CDR3 protein: CASSSYQGRAGGLTDTQYF

V gene: TRBV7-2
clone size: -
D gene: TRBD2
J gene: TRBJ2-7
CDR3 DNA: TGTGCCAGCAGCTTCAGGGACTACCACGAGCAGTACTTC
CDR3 protein: CASSFRDYHEQYF